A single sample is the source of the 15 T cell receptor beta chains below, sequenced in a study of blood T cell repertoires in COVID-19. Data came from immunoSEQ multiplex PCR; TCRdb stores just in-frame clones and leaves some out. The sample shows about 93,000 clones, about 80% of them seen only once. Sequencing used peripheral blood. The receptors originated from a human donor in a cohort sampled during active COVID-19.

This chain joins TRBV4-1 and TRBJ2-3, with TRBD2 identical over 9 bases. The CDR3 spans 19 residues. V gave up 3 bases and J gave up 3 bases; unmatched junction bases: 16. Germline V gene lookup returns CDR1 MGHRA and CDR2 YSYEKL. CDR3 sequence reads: CASSQGIAGVRVRTDTQYF. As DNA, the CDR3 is TGCGCCAGCAGCCAGGGAATAGCGGGAGTGAGGGTCAGGACAGATACGCAGTATTTT.

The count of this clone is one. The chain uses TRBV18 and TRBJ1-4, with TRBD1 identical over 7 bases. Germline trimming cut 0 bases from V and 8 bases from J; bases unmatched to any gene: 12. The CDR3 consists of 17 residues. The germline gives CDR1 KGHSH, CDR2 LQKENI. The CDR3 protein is CASSPPNPRDSGEKLFF. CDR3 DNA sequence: TGTGCCAGCTCACCACCCAACCCCCGGGACAGTGGCGAAAAACTGTTTTTT.

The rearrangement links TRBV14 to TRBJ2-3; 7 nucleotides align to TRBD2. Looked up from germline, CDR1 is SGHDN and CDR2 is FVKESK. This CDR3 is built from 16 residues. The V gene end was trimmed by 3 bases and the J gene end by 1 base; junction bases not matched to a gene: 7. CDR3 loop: CASSHRSGTRTDTQYF. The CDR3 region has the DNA TGTGCCAGCAGCCACCGAAGCGGGACTCGCACAGATACGCAGTATTTT.

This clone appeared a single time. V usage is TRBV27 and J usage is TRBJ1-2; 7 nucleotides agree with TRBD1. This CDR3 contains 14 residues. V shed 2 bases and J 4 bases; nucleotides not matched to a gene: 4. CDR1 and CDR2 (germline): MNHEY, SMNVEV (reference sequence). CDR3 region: CASSLRQGGYGYTF. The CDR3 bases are TGTGCCAGCAGTTTAAGGCAGGGGGGCTATGGCTACACCTTC.

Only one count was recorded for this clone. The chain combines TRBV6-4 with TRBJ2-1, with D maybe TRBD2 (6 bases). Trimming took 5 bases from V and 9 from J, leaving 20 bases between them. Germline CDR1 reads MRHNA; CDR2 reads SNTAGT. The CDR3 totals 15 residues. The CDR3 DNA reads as TGTGCCAGCAGTCCGACAGCCGGGCGGAGGGGTGAGCAGTTCTTC. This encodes CASSPTAGRRGEQFF.

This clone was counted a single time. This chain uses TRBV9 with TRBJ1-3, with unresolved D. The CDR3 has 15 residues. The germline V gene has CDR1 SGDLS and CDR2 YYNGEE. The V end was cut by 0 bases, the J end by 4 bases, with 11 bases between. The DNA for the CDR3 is TGTGCCAGCAGCGTAGTTGCTGGGCCCGGAAACACCATATATTTT. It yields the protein CASSVVAGPGNTIYF.

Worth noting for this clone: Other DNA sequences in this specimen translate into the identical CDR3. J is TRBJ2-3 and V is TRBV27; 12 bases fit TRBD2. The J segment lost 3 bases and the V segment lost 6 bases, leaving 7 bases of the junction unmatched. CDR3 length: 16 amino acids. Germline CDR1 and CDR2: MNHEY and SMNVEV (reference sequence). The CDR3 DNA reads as TGTGCCAGCAGCTTGACTAGCGGGAGAAGGACAGATACGCAGTATTTT. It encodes CASSLTSGRRTDTQYF.

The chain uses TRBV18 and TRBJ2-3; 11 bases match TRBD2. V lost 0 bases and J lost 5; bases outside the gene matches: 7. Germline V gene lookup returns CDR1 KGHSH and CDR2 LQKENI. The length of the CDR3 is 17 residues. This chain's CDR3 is CASSPPGLAVPIDTQYF. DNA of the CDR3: TGTGCCAGCTCACCACCGGGACTAGCGGTTCCTATAGATACGCAGTATTTT.

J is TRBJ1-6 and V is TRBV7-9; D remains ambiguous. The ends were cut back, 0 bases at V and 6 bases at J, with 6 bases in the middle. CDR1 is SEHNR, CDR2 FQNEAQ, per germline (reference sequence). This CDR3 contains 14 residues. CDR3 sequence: CASSLAAFNSPLHF. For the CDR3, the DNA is TGTGCCAGCAGCTTAGCAGCCTTTAATTCACCCCTCCACTTT.

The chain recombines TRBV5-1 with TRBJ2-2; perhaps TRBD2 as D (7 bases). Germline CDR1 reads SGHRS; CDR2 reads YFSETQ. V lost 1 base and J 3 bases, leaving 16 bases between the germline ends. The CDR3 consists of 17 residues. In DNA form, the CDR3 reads TGCGCCAGCAGCTTGAGTGACGGGGGGCCCCACACCGGGGAGCTGTTTTTT. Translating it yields CASSLSDGGPHTGELFF.

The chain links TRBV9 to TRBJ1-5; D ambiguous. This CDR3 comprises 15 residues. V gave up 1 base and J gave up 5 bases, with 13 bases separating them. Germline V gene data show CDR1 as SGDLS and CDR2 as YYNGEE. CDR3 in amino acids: CASSVSPSHDQPQHF. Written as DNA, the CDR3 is TGTGCCAGCAGCGTAAGCCCGTCGCATGATCAGCCCCAGCATTTT.

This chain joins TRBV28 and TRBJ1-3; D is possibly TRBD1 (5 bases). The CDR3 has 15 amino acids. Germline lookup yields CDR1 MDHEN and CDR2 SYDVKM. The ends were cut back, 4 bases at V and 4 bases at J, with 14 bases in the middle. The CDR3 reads CASSSQDMAGNTIYF. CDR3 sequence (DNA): TGTGCCAGCAGTTCCCAGGACATGGCAGGAAACACCATATATTTT.

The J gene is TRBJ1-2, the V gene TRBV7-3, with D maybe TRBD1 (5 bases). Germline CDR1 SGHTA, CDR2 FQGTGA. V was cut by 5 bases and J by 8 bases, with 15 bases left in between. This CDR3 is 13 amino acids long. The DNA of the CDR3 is TGTGCCAGCAGCCCATCGGGGCGGGAGGGCTACACCTTC. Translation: CASSPSGREGYTF.

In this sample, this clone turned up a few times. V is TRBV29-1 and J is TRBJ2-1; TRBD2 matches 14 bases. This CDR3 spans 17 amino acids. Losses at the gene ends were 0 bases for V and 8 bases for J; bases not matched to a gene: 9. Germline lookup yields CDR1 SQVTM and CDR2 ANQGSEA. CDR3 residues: CSVEDPAGLAGVDEQFF. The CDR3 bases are TGCAGCGTTGAAGATCCGGCGGGACTAGCGGGAGTGGATGAGCAGTTCTTC.

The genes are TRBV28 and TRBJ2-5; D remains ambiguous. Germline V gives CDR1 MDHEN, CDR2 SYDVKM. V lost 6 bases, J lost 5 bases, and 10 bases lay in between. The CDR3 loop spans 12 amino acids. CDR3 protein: CASSHSTETQYF. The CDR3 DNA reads TGTGCCAGCAGCCATAGTACGGAGACCCAGTACTTC.